The rows below give T cell receptor beta chains drawn from one sample of a study of T cell repertoires in cytomegalovirus infection. These TCRs' antigens remain unknown. In TCRdb, the reads were re-called with MiXCR into one record per CDR3 protein. The repertoire includes about 130,000 distinct CDR3 sequences, roughly a third of them detected once, and roughly 53% sits in the top ten. This specimen consisted of CD8+ T cells from cultured PBMCs, obtained from culture after CMV antigen stimulation. All receptors derive from a human donor in good health (CMV status not recorded). Some clones in this sample may be carry-over from other donors' samples. The CDR3 runs from the conserved cysteine through the conserved F or W. A D gene is named only where the DNA matches it firmly. A clone size is listed for some rows: how often the clone was seen (once, few, many), or a class if it is expanded.

TRBV20-1,-,TRBJ2-1,TRBD2,CSARSGTSGGGYNEQFF,TGCAGTGCTAGGTCCGGGACTAGCGGGGGGGGCTACAATGAGCAGTTCTTC
TRBV7-9,many,TRBJ1-5,-,CASSLAGVSNQPQHF,TGTGCCAGCAGCTTAGCAGGAGTCAGCAATCAGCCCCAGCATTTT
TRBV7-4,-,TRBJ2-1,-,CASSPGPLSYNEQFF,TGTGCCAGCAGTCCGGGGCCCCTCTCCTACAATGAGCAGTTCTTC
TRBV7-6,-,TRBJ2-5,TRBD1,CASSPSWDREETQYF,TGTGCCAGCAGCCCTAGCTGGGACAGGGAGGAGACCCAGTACTTC
TRBV27,-,TRBJ2-1,TRBD2,CASSPGLAGGHNYNEQFF,TGTGCCAGCAGTCCGGGACTAGCGGGGGGTCATAACTACAATGAGCAGTTCTTC
TRBV7-8,few,TRBJ2-7,-,CASSERANHYEQYF,TGTGCCAGCAGTGAGAGGGCAAACCACTACGAGCAGTACTTC
TRBV19,-,TRBJ2-7,TRBD1,CASSTGQFKGGFYEQYF,TGTGCCAGTAGCACGGGACAGTTTAAAGGCGGATTCTACGAGCAGTACTTC
TRBV7-2,many,TRBJ2-7,-,CASSLEGGVYEQYF,TGTGCCAGCAGCTTAGAGGGCGGGGTCTACGAGCAGTACTTC
TRBV5-6,few,TRBJ1-5,-,CASSLGNRVAQHF,TGTGCCAGCAGCTTGGGGAACAGGGTAGCCCAGCATTTT
TRBV19,-,TRBJ1-5,-,CATSGSKGNQPQHF,TGTGCCACCTCGGGCAGTAAGGGCAATCAGCCCCAGCATTTT
TRBV12-3/TRBV12-4,-,TRBJ1-2,-,CASSFGDNYGYTF,TGTGCCAGCAGTTTTGGGGATAACTATGGCTACACCTTC
TRBV6-6,-,TRBJ2-5,-,CASSYSAGTQYF,TGTGCCAGCAGTTACTCCGCGGGGACCCAGTACTTC
TRBV27,-,TRBJ2-3,TRBD1,CASSRSTGLEYF,TGTGCCAGCAGTCGATCGACAGGGTTGGAGTATTTT
TRBV5-1,-,TRBJ2-7,TRBD1,CASSTWGQPLEEQYF,TGCGCCAGCAGCACCTGGGGACAGCCCCTTGAAGAGCAGTACTTC
TRBV20-1,-,TRBJ1-6,-,CSAPGTASTGGYNSPLHF,TGCAGTGCCCCCGGGACCGCTTCTACTGGGGGTTATAATTCACCCCTCCACTTT
TRBV5-6,-,TRBJ2-3,-,CASSFEGPSSTDTQYF,TGTGCCAGCAGCTTTGAAGGGCCTTCGAGTACAGATACGCAGTATTTT
TRBV28,few,TRBJ2-7,TRBD2,CASSWRRGTSGGAVYEQYF,TGTGCCAGCAGTTGGAGACGAGGGACTAGCGGGGGGGCCGTGTACGAGCAGTACTTC
TRBV6-5,-,TRBJ1-1,-,CASSYKGLRSYMNTEAFF,TGTGCCAGCAGTTATAAGGGTCTTAGGAGCTACATGAACACTGAAGCTTTCTTT
TRBV24-1,-,TRBJ2-3,-,CATRDPDRTDTQYF,TGTGCCACCAGAGACCCGGACCGCACAGATACGCAGTATTTT
TRBV11-3,once,TRBJ1-1,-,CASSFRGAGANTEAFF,TGTGCCAGCAGCTTCCGAGGCGCAGGGGCCAACACTGAAGCTTTCTTT
TRBV2,few,TRBJ2-1,-,CASITFGVEQFF,TGTGCCAGCATAACTTTTGGGGTTGAGCAGTTCTTC
TRBV27,-,TRBJ2-1,-,CASSLISDRGNEQFF,TGTGCCAGCAGTTTAATATCTGACCGGGGTAATGAGCAGTTCTTC
TRBV7-9,few,TRBJ1-2,-,CASSQNRAGYTF,TGTGCCAGCAGCCAGAACAGGGCCGGCTACACCTTC
TRBV4-1,-,TRBJ1-2,-,CASSQGKGDNYGYTF,TGCGCCAGCAGCCAAGGGAAAGGGGATAACTATGGCTACACCTTC
TRBV29-1,-,TRBJ1-2,-,CSVERPPRGGGYTF,TGCAGCGTTGAACGACCTCCAAGAGGAGGTGGCTACACCTTC
TRBV12-3/TRBV12-4,few,TRBJ1-5,TRBD1,CASSPRGTGPQPQHF,TGTGCCAGCAGTCCACGGGGGACAGGGCCTCAGCCCCAGCATTTT
TRBV2,-,TRBJ2-7,-,CASSGQASPEQYF,TGTGCCAGCAGTGGTCAGGCAAGCCCCGAGCAGTACTTC
TRBV4-3,few,TRBJ1-4,-,CASSPETGVATNEKLFF,TGCGCCAGCAGCCCTGAGACAGGCGTCGCAACTAATGAAAAACTGTTTTTT
TRBV7-6,many,TRBJ2-5,TRBD2,CASRKWGGGPQETQYF,TGTGCCAGCAGAAAATGGGGCGGGGGGCCACAAGAGACCCAGTACTTC
TRBV5-4,-,TRBJ2-3,TRBD2,CASSSSGVSSTDTQYF,TGTGCCAGCAGCTCGAGCGGGGTCTCTAGCACAGATACGCAGTATTTT
TRBV4-2,-,TRBJ1-6,-,CASSQDWRGDSPLHF,TGTGCCAGCAGCCAAGATTGGCGGGGGGATTCACCCCTCCACTTT
TRBV5-6,-,TRBJ1-5,-,CASSLGVRQPQHF,TGTGCCAGCAGCTTGGGGGTCCGACAGCCCCAGCATTTT
TRBV6-5,few,TRBJ2-7,-,CASSYSPSPDRNEQYF,TGTGCCAGCAGTTACTCGCCTAGCCCAGATAGGAACGAGCAGTACTTC
TRBV2,-,TRBJ1-4,-,CASSHLNREWNEKLFF,TGTGCCAGCAGCCACCTCAACAGGGAGTGGAATGAAAAACTGTTTTTT
TRBV7-9,few,TRBJ2-5,-,CASSENSETQYF,TGTGCCAGCAGCGAGAACTCGGAGACCCAGTACTTC
TRBV7-6,-,TRBJ2-5,-,CASSLALLETQYF,TGTGCCAGCAGTCTTGCGCTTCTGGAGACCCAGTACTTC
TRBV9,-,TRBJ1-1,-,CASSPRTGRDAF,TGTGCCAGCAGCCCCCGGACGGGGCGGGACGCGTTT
TRBV20-1,-,TRBJ1-5,-,CSARDGGSGQPQHF,TGCAGTGCTAGGGACGGGGGCAGCGGTCAGCCCCAGCATTTT
TRBV4-1,many,TRBJ1-3,-,CASSQAYTAGNTIYF,TGCGCCAGCAGCCAAGCTTACACTGCTGGAAACACCATATATTTT
TRBV10-3,few,TRBJ2-7,TRBD1,CAITPGTGHGDGEQYF,TGTGCCATCACTCCCGGGACAGGGCATGGGGACGGCGAGCAGTACTTC
TRBV12-3/TRBV12-4,few,TRBJ1-1,-,CASSSPRRDTEAFF,TGTGCCAGCAGTTCCCCAAGAAGGGACACTGAAGCTTTCTTT
TRBV7-9,-,TRBJ1-4,TRBD1,CASSLPTGGPNEKLFF,TGTGCCAGCAGCCTTCCTACAGGGGGTCCCAATGAAAAACTGTTTTTT
TRBV6-8,-,TRBJ2-2,-,CASSYSNSFTTNTGELFF,TGTGCCAGCAGTTACTCGAATAGTTTCACGACGAACACCGGGGAGCTGTTTTTT
TRBV4-2,few,TRBJ2-7,-,CASSQDLYGDPYEQYF,TGTGCCAGCAGCCAAGATCTTTACGGGGACCCCTACGAGCAGTACTTC
TRBV6-6,-,TRBJ2-2,-,CASLLTRPGELFF,TGTGCCAGCCTTCTGACTAGACCCGGGGAGCTGTTTTTT